This entry lists 16 T cell receptor beta chains sequenced from one sample in a study of blood T cells in healthy people across ages (dated by TCRdb to 2013 to 2016). The method behind the library was 5' RACE. The sequencer was an Illumina HiSeq 2500. The second PCR ran for roughly 6 to 11 cycles and used a J-beta primer mix along with a sample-barcoded 5' primer. TCRdb reprocessing: public reads trimmed at Q25 with fastp, clones called with MiXCR, in-frame beta chains kept. Records with the same CDR3 protein are collapsed into one entry carrying the most frequent genes and DNA. This sample is represented by 550,000 to 700,000 distinct CDR3 sequences; 25% to 30% of them were singletons. About 18% of the sample is held by the ten biggest clonotypes. Sequences were obtained from blood. The receptors were sampled from a woman aged 70-85 years in good health.

This clonotype was seen only a few times. The V call is TRBV14, the J call TRBJ2-1; no firm D call. Trimming removed 0 bases at V and 0 bases at J, with 15 bases between. Germline loops: CDR1 SGHDN, CDR2 FVKESK. The CDR3 spans 18 residues. The CDR3 DNA reads TGTGCCAGCAGCCAAGATCGTAGCACTCCCCGCTCCTACAATGAGCAGTTCTTC. Translating it yields CASSQDRSTPRSYNEQFF. Full variable domain (rest looked up from reference TRBV14 and TRBJ2-1): EAGVTQFPSHSVIEKGQTVTLRCDPISGHDNLYWYRRVMGKEIKFLLHFVKESKQDESGMPNNRFLAERTGGTYSTLKVQPAELEDSGVYFCASSQDRSTPRSYNEQFFGPGTRLTVL.

This clonotype was observed a handful of times. The rearrangement joins TRBV20-1 to TRBJ1-3, with D tentatively TRBD1 (6 bases). The CDR3 is 14 amino acids. The germline V gene encodes CDR1 DFQATT and CDR2 SNEGSKA (reference sequence). The CDR3: CSELQGMFGNTIYF. DNA of the CDR3: TGCAGCGAGCTACAGGGAATGTTTGGAAACACCATATATTTT.

Details on this clonotype: Relative to the germline gene, one junction end is altered; a read error may explain this. The chain combines TRBV12-3 or TRBV12-4 with TRBJ2-3; 9 bases fit TRBD2. The CDR3 sequence is 20 residues long. CDR3 in amino acids: CASSFLRPWSSGVGADAQYF. The CDR3 nucleotides read TGTGCCAGCAGTTTTCTCCGTCCTTGGTCTAGCGGGGTGGGGGCAGATGCGCAGTATTTT.

This clonotype was seen a few times. This chain uses TRBV6-1 with TRBJ2-1; TRBD2 aligns across 14 bases. The junction had 2 bases not matched to a gene; V was cut back by 6 bases and J by 7 bases. CDR3 length: 14 amino acids. Germline V gives CDR1 MNHNS, CDR2 SASEGT. This chain's CDR3 is CASRGLAGVNEQFF. DNA for the CDR3: TGTGCCAGCAGGGGACTAGCGGGGGTTAATGAGCAGTTCTTC.

Only one count was recorded for this clonotype. CDR3 in amino acids: CASSPPRRTSDQETQYF. The CDR3 region has the DNA TGTGCCAGCAGCCCCCCCCGGCGGACTAGCGACCAAGAGACCCAGTACTTC. The chain has TRBV7-9 and TRBJ2-5; TRBD2 matches at 9 bases. The V gene's germline CDR1 is SEHNR and CDR2 FQNEAQ (reference sequence). Unmatched junction bases numbered 10, after V lost 5 bases and J lost 0 bases. The CDR3 has 17 residues.

The chain couples TRBV20-1 to TRBJ1-1, with 9 bases fitting TRBD1. The ends lost 2 bases at V and 1 base at J; junction bases unmatched: 8. Per germline, CDR1 DFQATT and CDR2 SNEGSKA (reference sequence). This CDR3 is 16 amino acids long. The CDR3 loop is CSARPPQGATNTEAFF. In nucleotides, the CDR3 is TGCAGTGCTAGACCTCCACAGGGGGCGACGAACACTGAAGCTTTCTTT.

In its sample, this clonotype was seen a few times. The chain links TRBV5-1 to TRBJ2-1; D is ambiguous. CDR1 is SGHRS and CDR2 is YFSETQ in the germline V gene. V shed 4 bases and J shed 8 bases, with 13 bases lying between them. This CDR3 spans 13 amino acids. DNA of the CDR3: TGCGCCAGCAGCGGGTCCAGCAACGATGAGCAGTTCTTC. This translates into CASSGSSNDEQFF.

As concerns this clonotype: One end of the junction varies from germline; a read error may be responsible. The V call is TRBV14, the J call TRBJ2-2; no definite D call. The CDR3 totals 14 residues. Germline CDR1 is SGHDN and CDR2 is FVKESK. CDR3 bases: TGTGCCTGCAGCCAGGTTTTGAACACCGGGGAGCTGTTTTTT. It encodes CACSQVLNTGELFF.

This clonotype appeared a few times. CDR3 in amino acids: CASSGAGGNIQYF. The CDR3 region has the DNA TGTGCCAGCAGTGGTGCAGGGGGGAACATTCAGTACTTC. V usage is TRBV2 and J usage is TRBJ2-4; tentative D call: TRBD1 (7 bases). This CDR3 has 13 residues. V was pared by 4 bases and J by 7 bases, with 11 bases between. Germline V lookup: CDR1 SNHLY, CDR2 FYNNEI.

As regards this clonotype: One end of the junction fails to match germline, which may point to a read error. CDR3 sequence: CAGSFARSYEQYF. CDR3 nucleotides: TGTGCCGGCAGTTTCGCCAGGAGCTACGAGCAGTACTTC. The gene calls are TRBV27 and TRBJ2-7, with unresolved D. Germline V lookup: CDR1 MNHEY, CDR2 SMNVEV (reference sequence). CDR3 length: 13 residues.

The genes are TRBV15 and TRBJ2-5, with D hard to call. The CDR3 is made up of 15 amino acids. V was trimmed by 0 bases and J by 1 base, leaving 9 bases between them. CDR1 LNHNV and CDR2 YYDKDF come from the germline V gene (reference sequence). As DNA, the CDR3 is TGTGCCACCAGCAGAGATGGAGACCCCCAAGAGACCCAGTACTTC. Protein product: CATSRDGDPQETQYF. The full variable domain, its missing parts supplied by reference TRBV15 and TRBJ2-5, is DAMVIQNPRYQVTQFGKPVTLSCSQTLNHNVMYWYQQKSSQAPKLLFHYYDKDFNNEADTPDNFQSRRPNTSFCFLDIRSPGLGDTAMYLCATSRDGDPQETQYFGPGTRLLVL.

This clonotype occurred a few times. V is TRBV11-2 and J is TRBJ2-7; 7 positions agree with TRBD2. V dropped 2 bases and J dropped 1; count of bases not matched to a gene: 5. Germline V lookup: CDR1 SGHAT, CDR2 FQNNGV. CDR3 length: 15 amino acids. The CDR3 nucleotides read TGTGCCAGCAGCTTAATAGCGGGTCCTTCCTACGAGCAGTACTTC. Encoded protein: CASSLIAGPSYEQYF.

This clonotype was seen more than once but under ten times. The genes are TRBV12-3 or TRBV12-4 and TRBJ2-3; D is unclear. The CDR3 spans 11 residues. Trimming stripped 5 bases from V and 4 bases from J, with 4 bases between. This CDR3 is CASSRADTQYF. The CDR3 DNA reads TGTGCCAGCAGTCGGGCAGATACGCAGTATTTT.

The J gene is TRBJ2-7, the V gene TRBV20-1, with D hard to call. There are 13 residues in the CDR3. V gave up 3 bases and J gave up 2 bases, with 11 bases separating them. Germline lookup yields CDR1 DFQATT and CDR2 SNEGSKA (reference sequence). Here the CDR3 DNA reads TGCAGTGCTAGTTTGGCGAATACCTACGAGCAGTACTTC. The encoded protein is CSASLANTYEQYF.

The chain is built from TRBV2 and TRBJ2-2; no reliable D call. Germline CDR1 reads SNHLY; CDR2 reads FYNNEI. CDR3 length equals 12 residues. V shed 1 base and J shed 8 bases, with 5 bases lying between them. The CDR3 region is CASSEDIGELFF. The CDR3 bases are TGTGCCAGCAGTGAAGATATAGGGGAGCTGTTTTTT.

The genes are TRBV5-6 and TRBJ1-1, with D tentatively TRBD1 (6 bases). V was pared by 3 bases and J by 3 bases, with 12 bases between. The CDR3 sequence is 14 residues long. Germline V gives CDR1 SGHDT, CDR2 YYEEEE. CDR3 nucleotides: TGTGCCAGCAGCTCCGGAGGGGGGGACACTGAAGCTTTCTTT. Translating gives CASSSGGGDTEAFF.